A single sample gave rise to the 4 T cell receptor beta chains below, sequenced in a study of blood T cells in healthy people across ages. Primed by a sample-barcoded 5' primer and a J-beta primer mix, a second PCR proceeded for about 6 to 12 cycles. TCRdb itself ran the 5' RACE reads through MiXCR, one entry per CDR3 protein. The sample holds about 720,000 distinct CDR3 sequences, roughly 25% seen once. These sequences were also reported in another study, on T cells of mothers and their children.

Sequencing was performed on blood. The receptors here all came from a boy aged 5-17 years in good health.

This chain joins TRBV5-6 and TRBJ2-6; D possibly corresponds to TRBD1 (5 bases). V lost 1 base and J lost 0, with 14 bases in between. This CDR3 contains 18 residues. The germline gives CDR1 SGHDT, CDR2 YYEEEE. CDR3 nucleotides: TGTGCCAGCAGCTTGTTCGAGACAGAGAGCTCTGGGGCCAACGTCCTGACTTTC. It codes for CASSLFETESSGANVLTF.

This sequence joins TRBV20-1 and TRBJ2-3; 7 bases map to TRBD2. Per the germline V gene, CDR1 is DFQATT and CDR2 is SNEGSKA (reference sequence). The CDR3 totals 17 residues. V gave up 6 bases and J gave up 0 bases; unmatched junction bases: 15. The CDR3 protein is CSAPPPSGMLSTDTQYF. The CDR3 DNA reads TGCAGTGCCCCGCCCCCCAGCGGGATGCTTAGCACAGATACGCAGTATTTT.

The table lists this clonotype with a few counts. This chain uses TRBV29-1 with TRBJ2-7, with D perhaps matching TRBD1 (6 bases). Per the germline V gene, CDR1 is SQVTM and CDR2 is ANQGSEA. Trimming took 7 bases from V and 2 from J, leaving 15 bases between them. The CDR3 length is 13 residues. CDR3 in DNA: TGCAGCGCTGGGACACTCTTAACCTACGAGCAGTACTTC. It translates to CSAGTLLTYEQYF.

A few counts support this clonotype. This chain connects TRBV12-3 or TRBV12-4 to TRBJ2-5; TRBD1 agrees at 12 bases. The junction had 4 bases not matched to a gene; V was cut back by 6 bases and J by 5 bases. The length of the CDR3 is 14 residues. CDR3 nucleotide sequence: TGTGCCAGCAGCCGGGGACAGGGGGCGGAGACCCAGTACTTC. Amino acids: CASSRGQGAETQYF.